This TCR beta chain was observed in a study of T cell repertoires in cytomegalovirus infection. The overall study: HLA-B-restricted CMV epitopes that are well studied, plus recently identified HLA-C-restricted ones, were used by the study. Indications came from public TCR beta signatures; they pointed to CMV infection and to a matching HLA type.

TCRdb called the reads again in MiXCR, with one record for every CDR3 protein. This sample has roughly 800,000 distinct CDR3 sequences, with about 27% found just once. Regarding this clonotype: What it binds is not known.

Between the trimmed V and J ends, which lost 0 bases and 1 base, there was a span of 12 bases. This CDR3 spans 16 amino acids. Germline V gives CDR1 MGHRA, CDR2 YSYEKL. This receptor was taken from a human donor in good health (CMV status not recorded). Some clones in this sample may be carry-over from other donors' samples. The sequenced sample was cultured CD8+ T cells from PBMCs, obtained from culture after CMV antigen stimulation. The chain has TRBV4-1 and TRBJ1-2; D gene uncertain. CDR3 nucleotides: TGCGCCAGCAGCCAAGATCTTAAGGTCCTTAACTATGGCTACACCTTC. Protein product: CASSQDLKVLNYGYTF.